This is a list of T cell receptor beta chains from one sample in a study of blood T cell repertoires in COVID-19. Assay: immunoSEQ multiplex PCR; the TCRdb copy retains only in-frame clones and omits some. The sample has under 400,000 clones, around 87% seen once; the top ten hold approximately 1.9%. Sequences were obtained from PBMCs or T cells enriched from blood (not recorded which). The receptors shown here come from a man in his forties in a cohort exposed to, infected with or recovered from COVID-19 (not recorded which). CDR3s include the opening cysteine and the closing phenylalanine or tryptophan. A D gene is named only where the DNA matches it firmly. Clone size appears in some rows only: once, few, many, or a class for an expanded clone.

d_call,j_call,v_call,clone_size,cdr3_aa,cdr3_nt
NA,TRBJ1-5,TRBV19,NA,CASSISTGEPQHF,TGTGCCAGTAGTATATCTACCGGGGAGCCCCAGCATTTT
TRBD2,TRBJ2-7,TRBV6-6,NA,CASSFTSGVTYEQYF,TGTGCCAGCAGTTTCACTAGCGGGGTCACCTACGAGCAGTACTTC
NA,TRBJ2-1,TRBV15,NA,CATSRDDSTYNEQFF,TGTGCCACCAGCAGAGATGACAGTACCTACAATGAGCAGTTCTTC
TRBD2,TRBJ2-7,TRBV4-2,once,CASSAGTSGNPTYEQYF,TGTGCCAGCAGCGCCGGGACTAGCGGGAATCCCACCTACGAGCAGTACTTC
NA,TRBJ1-1,TRBV7-8,NA,CASSFQGVNTEAFF,TGTGCCAGCAGCTTTCAAGGGGTGAACACTGAAGCTTTCTTT
TRBD2,TRBJ2-1,TRBV27,NA,CASSSGLDYNEQFF,TGTGCCAGCAGTTCGGGACTAGATTACAATGAGCAGTTCTTC
NA,TRBJ2-7,TRBV18,NA,CASSPPSLQDAEQYF,TGTGCCAGCTCACCACCGAGTCTTCAGGATGCCGAGCAGTACTTC
NA,TRBJ1-1,TRBV7-9,NA,CASSSPDRPNTEAFF,TGTGCCAGCAGCTCCCCCGACAGACCGAACACTGAAGCTTTCTTT
TRBD1,TRBJ1-6,TRBV29-1,NA,CSVRTGESTNSPLHF,TGCAGCGTAAGGACAGGAGAAAGCACTAATTCACCCCTCCACTTT
TRBD2,TRBJ2-1,TRBV27,NA,CASSLRAGTSGRSGPNEQFF,TGTGCCAGCAGTTTAAGGGCCGGGACTAGCGGGAGGTCGGGCCCAAATGAGCAGTTCTTC
TRBD1,TRBJ2-7,TRBV6-2/TRBV6-3,NA,CASSSLGTGREQYF,TGTGCCAGCAGTTCCCTGGGGACAGGGAGGGAGCAGTACTTC
TRBD2,TRBJ2-7,TRBV28,NA,CASSLIGTSGSYEQYF,TGTGCCAGCAGTTTAATCGGGACTAGCGGGAGTTACGAGCAGTACTTC
TRBD1,TRBJ1-5,TRBV7-9,NA,CASSSTTGGNQPQHF,TGTGCCAGCAGCTCCACGACAGGGGGCAATCAGCCCCAGCATTTT
NA,TRBJ1-5,TRBV19,NA,CASSIRVDRLNQPQHF,TGTGCCAGTAGTATAAGGGTCGACAGGCTCAATCAGCCCCAGCATTTT
NA,TRBJ1-4,TRBV28,NA,CASGLGIEEKLFF,TGTGCCAGCGGACTTGGGATCGAGGAAAAACTGTTTTTT
NA,TRBJ2-1,TRBV21-1,NA,CASSKFIARSSYNEQFF,TGTGCCAGCAGCAAATTCATCGCCAGGTCCTCTTACAATGAGCAGTTCTTC
NA,TRBJ2-7,TRBV11-2,NA,CASSLDGTGRQQYF,TGTGCCAGCAGCTTAGATGGAACGGGTCGGCAGCAGTACTTC
TRBD1,TRBJ1-1,TRBV11-2,NA,CASSPPGQGYAFF,TGTGCCAGCAGCCCCCCGGGACAGGGGTATGCTTTCTTT
TRBD1,TRBJ2-7,TRBV28,once,CASSPWKGTDTYEQYF,TGTGCCAGCAGTCCCTGGAAGGGGACAGACACCTACGAGCAGTACTTC
NA,TRBJ2-2,TRBV18,NA,CASSPRRGPGELFF,TGTGCCAGCTCACCGAGGCGGGGACCCGGGGAGCTGTTTTTT
TRBD1,TRBJ1-2,TRBV19,once,CASSTGTVGGYTF,TGTGCCAGTAGTACGGGGACAGTTGGTGGCTACACCTTC
NA,TRBJ2-1,TRBV10-1,NA,CASSPYSGGEQFF,TGCGCCAGCAGTCCGTACTCGGGTGGTGAGCAGTTCTTC
TRBD1,TRBJ2-1,TRBV2,NA,CASRLQGAEQFF,TGTGCCAGCAGATTACAGGGGGCTGAGCAGTTCTTC
TRBD2,TRBJ2-1,TRBV19,NA,CASSIGGTSGNNEQFF,TGTGCCAGTAGTATAGGGGGGACTAGCGGGAACAATGAGCAGTTCTTC
NA,TRBJ2-1,TRBV9,once,CASSASDRREQFF,TGTGCCAGCAGCGCCTCTGATAGGAGGGAGCAGTTCTTC
TRBD1,TRBJ2-7,TRBV5-1,NA,CASSFRGTGVIYEQYF,TGCGCCAGCAGCTTCCGGGGGACAGGGGTGATCTACGAGCAGTACTTC
NA,TRBJ1-4,TRBV19,NA,CASSMGAGRGEKLFF,TGTGCCAGTAGTATGGGGGCAGGGCGAGGGGAAAAACTGTTTTTT
NA,TRBJ2-1,TRBV10-1,few,CASSEWEEHNEQFF,TGCGCCAGCAGTGAATGGGAGGAACACAATGAGCAGTTCTTC
NA,TRBJ1-3,TRBV4-1,NA,CASSQDPGLGNTIYF,TGCGCCAGCAGCCAAGACCCAGGTCTTGGAAACACCATATATTTT
TRBD2,TRBJ2-1,TRBV27,once,CASTSSPSGYNEQFF,TGTGCCAGCACCTCAAGCCCTAGCGGGTACAATGAGCAGTTCTTC
TRBD2,TRBJ2-1,TRBV7-2,NA,CASSKGTTLNNEQFF,TGTGCCAGCAGCAAGGGGACTACCCTTAACAATGAGCAGTTCTTC
NA,TRBJ1-2,TRBV4-1,once,CASSQPAGHYGYTF,TGCGCCAGCAGCCAACCTGCGGGGCACTATGGCTACACCTTC
NA,TRBJ2-5,TRBV28,NA,CASSLWTAGEWGETQYF,TGTGCCAGCAGTTTATGGACGGCAGGGGAATGGGGAGAGACCCAGTACTTC
NA,TRBJ1-1,TRBV2,NA,CASRHDRNTEAFF,TGTGCCAGCAGACACGACAGGAACACTGAAGCTTTCTTT
TRBD2,TRBJ2-5,TRBV15,many,CATSSHRGGAETQYF,TGTGCCACCAGCAGCCACCGCGGGGGGGCAGAGACCCAGTACTTC
NA,TRBJ2-7,TRBV27,NA,CASSFRGEQYF,TGTGCCAGCAGTTTCAGGGGCGAGCAGTACTTC
NA,TRBJ1-3,TRBV6-1,few,CASSEPRTDSGNTIYF,TGTGCCAGCAGTGAACCAAGGACAGACTCTGGAAACACCATATATTTT
NA,TRBJ2-3,TRBV6-5,once,CATCYNGGTDTQYF,TGTGCCACCTGCTACAACGGGGGCACAGATACGCAGTATTTT
TRBD1,TRBJ1-4,TRBV23-1,NA,CASSPDRGRAEKLFF,TGCGCCAGCAGTCCCGACAGGGGGCGCGCTGAAAAACTGTTTTTT
TRBD2,TRBJ2-5,TRBV9,once,CASSVQDSGRGGETQYF,TGTGCCAGCAGCGTACAAGATAGCGGGAGGGGGGGAGAGACCCAGTACTTC
TRBD1,TRBJ2-2,TRBV19,once,CATTIRRDRGGSGELFF,TGTGCCACCACAATACGCCGGGACAGGGGTGGCTCCGGGGAGCTGTTTTTT
NA,TRBJ1-3,TRBV4-2,NA,CASSQVLLGGSSGNTIYF,TGTGCCAGCAGCCAAGTACTTCTGGGGGGGAGCTCTGGAAACACCATATATTTT
TRBD1,TRBJ1-1,TRBV10-1,NA,CASTTGTGTEAFF,TGCGCCAGCACTACAGGGACAGGGACTGAAGCTTTCTTT
NA,TRBJ1-5,TRBV27,once,CASSSQRPLYSNQPQHF,TGTGCCAGCAGCTCCCAGAGGCCCTTATATAGCAATCAGCCCCAGCATTTT
TRBD2,TRBJ2-2,TRBV2,few,CATGLSGLNTGELFF,TGTGCCACCGGACTTAGCGGGTTGAACACCGGGGAGCTGTTTTTT
NA,TRBJ2-3,TRBV6-2/TRBV6-3,NA,CASSYPPGRGAARITDTQYF,TGTGCCAGCAGTTACCCCCCGGGCAGGGGTGCAGCCCGGATCACAGATACGCAGTATTTT
NA,TRBJ1-2,TRBV14,NA,CASSGLSGYYGYTF,TGTGCCAGCAGCGGTCTTTCGGGATACTATGGCTACACCTTC
TRBD2,TRBJ2-1,TRBV5-1,NA,CASNGLAGSNEQFF,TGCGCCAGCAACGGACTAGCGGGATCTAATGAGCAGTTCTTC
TRBD2,TRBJ2-2,TRBV7-8,NA,CASSPRLAGGLLGELFF,TGTGCCAGCAGCCCGCGTCTAGCGGGAGGGCTCCTCGGGGAGCTGTTTTTT
NA,TRBJ2-3,TRBV27,NA,CASNTLVGSTDTQYF,TGTGCCAGCAATACCCTAGTCGGATCCACAGATACGCAGTATTTT
NA,TRBJ2-7,TRBV7-2,NA,CASSQYPISGEQYF,TGTGCCAGCAGCCAATACCCCATCAGCGGCGAGCAGTACTTC